Presented here are 3 T cell receptor beta chains from one specimen sequenced in a study of low-dose radiotherapy and immunotherapy resistance in tumors. TRAV- and TRBV-specific primers were used for first-strand cDNA, which covered alpha and beta chains. A constant-region primer paired with the V-primer adapter amplified TCRs over 20 PCR cycles. TCRdb redid the calling of the reads with MiXCR, one entry per CDR3 protein. The data show roughly 10,000 distinct CDR3 sequences, with less than 50% seen just once and 5.5% to 6% held by the top ten. The receptor source for this set is a human donor with advanced metastatic prostate, ovarian, gallbladder or colorectal cancer (not recorded which). This table probably holds off-target reads from a library built for another chain.

This clonotype is categorized as medium-sized. The rearrangement links TRBV29-1 to TRBJ2-6; tentative D call: TRBD1 (6 bases). Trimming stripped 2 bases from V and 1 base from J, with 15 bases between. The CDR3 is 17 amino acids. Germline CDR1 and CDR2: SQVTM and ANQGSEA. The CDR3 region has the DNA TGCAGCGTTGAAACCGGACAGAGGATATCTGGGGCCAACGTCCTGACTTTC. As protein: CSVETGQRISGANVLTF. The full variable domain, its missing parts supplied by reference TRBV29-1 and TRBJ2-6, is SAVISQKPSRDICQRGTSLTIQCQVDSQVTMMFWYRQQPGQSLTLIATANQGSEATYESGFVIDKFPISRPNLTFSTLTVSNMSPEDSSIYLCSVETGQRISGANVLTFGAGSRLTVL.

This clonotype has a single count. J is TRBJ2-7 and V is TRBV28; possibly TRBD2 for D (6 bases). V dropped 7 bases and J dropped 7 bases, with 17 bases sitting between them. The CDR3 consists of 13 residues. Germline CDR1 and CDR2: MDHEN and SYDVKM. This CDR3 is CASTGLLGGEQYF. Here the CDR3 DNA reads TGTGCCAGCACGGGACTTCTCGGTGGGGAGCAGTACTTC.

To note about this clonotype: It is likely a read error, because the conserved phenylalanine at the end of the CDR3 is missing. The chain uses TRBV6-6 and TRBJ2-7, with 7 bases aligning to TRBD1. Germline CDR1 and CDR2: MNHNY and SVGAGI (reference sequence). V trimming: 4 bases; J trimming: 2 bases; junction bases outside the gene matches: 5. This CDR3 comprises 14 residues. CDR3 in amino acids: CASSSRQGPYEQYS. The CDR3 DNA reads as TGTGCCAGCAGTTCCCGACAGGGCCCCTACGAGCAGTACTCC.